The sequence of this T cell receptor beta chain was determined in a study of T-cell memory formation after mild COVID-19. Study at large: Clustering of TCRs was largely donor specific.

TCR alpha and TCR beta cDNA libraries carrying sample barcodes and UMIs were produced by 5'RACE using constant-segment primers. TCRdb re-called the 5' RACE reads with MiXCR, one entry per CDR3 protein. This sample has about 90,000 distinct CDR3 sequences, with about 13% found just once. Trimming took 5 bases from V and 6 from J; bases not matched to a gene: 12. The CDR3 is 16 amino acids. This TCR was sampled from an adult woman who had mild COVID-19 (a few samples of this study predate the infection). Cell type and time point are not known. This chain joins TRBV12-3 or TRBV12-4 and TRBJ1-4; 7 bases are a match to TRBD1. Sample: PBMCs or a T cell subset sorted from them (not recorded which). CDR3 in DNA: TGTGCCAGCAGTAACTCAGGGGGAGGGGAGGATGAAAAACTGTTTTTT. This translates into CASSNSGGGEDEKLFF.